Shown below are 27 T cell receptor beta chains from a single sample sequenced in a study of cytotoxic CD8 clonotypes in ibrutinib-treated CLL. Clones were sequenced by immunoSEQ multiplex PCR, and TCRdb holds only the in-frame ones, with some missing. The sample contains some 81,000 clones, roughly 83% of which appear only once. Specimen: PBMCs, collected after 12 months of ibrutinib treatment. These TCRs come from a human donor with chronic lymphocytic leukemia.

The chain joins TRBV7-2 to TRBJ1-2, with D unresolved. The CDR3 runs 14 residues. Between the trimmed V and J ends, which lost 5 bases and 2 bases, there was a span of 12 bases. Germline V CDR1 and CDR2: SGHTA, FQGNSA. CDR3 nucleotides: TGTGCCAGCAGCCCCCCGGGTATCAACTATGGCTACACCTTC. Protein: CASSPPGINYGYTF.

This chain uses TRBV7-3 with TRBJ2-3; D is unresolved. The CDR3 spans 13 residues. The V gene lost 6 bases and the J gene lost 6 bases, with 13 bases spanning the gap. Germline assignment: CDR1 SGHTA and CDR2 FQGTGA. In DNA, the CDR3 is TGTGCCAGCAGTGTGCAACCCGGGGATACGCAGTATTTT. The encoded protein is CASSVQPGDTQYF.

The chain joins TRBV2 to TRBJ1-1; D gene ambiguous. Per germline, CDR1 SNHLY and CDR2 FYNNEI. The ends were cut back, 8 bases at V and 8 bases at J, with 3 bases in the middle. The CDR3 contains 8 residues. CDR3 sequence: CASGEAFF. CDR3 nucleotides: TGTGCCAGCGGGGAAGCTTTCTTT.

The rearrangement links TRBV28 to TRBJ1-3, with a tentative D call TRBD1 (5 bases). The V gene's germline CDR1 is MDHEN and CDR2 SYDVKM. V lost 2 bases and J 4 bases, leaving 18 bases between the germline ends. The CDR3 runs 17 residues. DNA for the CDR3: TGTGCCAGCAGTTTAATGGGGGAGGGGACCCCCGGAAACACCATATATTTT. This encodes CASSLMGEGTPGNTIYF.

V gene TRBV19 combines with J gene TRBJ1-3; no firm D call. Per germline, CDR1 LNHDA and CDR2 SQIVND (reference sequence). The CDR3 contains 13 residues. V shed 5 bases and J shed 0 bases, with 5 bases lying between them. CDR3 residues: CASSDNSGNTIYF. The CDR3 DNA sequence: TGTGCCAGTAGTGACAACTCTGGAAACACCATATATTTT.

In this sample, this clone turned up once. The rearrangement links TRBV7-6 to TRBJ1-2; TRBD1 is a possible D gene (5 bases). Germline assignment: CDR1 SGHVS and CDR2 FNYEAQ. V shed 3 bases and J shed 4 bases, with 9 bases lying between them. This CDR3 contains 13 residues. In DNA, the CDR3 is TGTGCCAGCAGCTTCGCCGGGGGCTATGGCTACACCTTC. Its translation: CASSFAGGYGYTF.

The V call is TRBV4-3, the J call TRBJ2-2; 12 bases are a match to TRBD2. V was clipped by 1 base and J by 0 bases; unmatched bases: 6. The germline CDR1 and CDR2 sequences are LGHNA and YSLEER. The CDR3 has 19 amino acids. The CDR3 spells CASSQALLAGGTNTGELFF. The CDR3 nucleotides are TGCGCCAGCAGCCAAGCACTACTAGCGGGGGGAACGAACACCGGGGAGCTGTTTTTT.

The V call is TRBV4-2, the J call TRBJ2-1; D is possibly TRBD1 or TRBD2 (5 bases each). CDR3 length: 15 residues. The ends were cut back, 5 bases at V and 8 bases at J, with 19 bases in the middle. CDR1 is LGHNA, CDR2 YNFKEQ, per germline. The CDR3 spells CASSTRGQGRDEQFF. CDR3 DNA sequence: TGTGCCAGCAGCACCCGGGGCCAAGGGAGAGATGAGCAGTTCTTC.

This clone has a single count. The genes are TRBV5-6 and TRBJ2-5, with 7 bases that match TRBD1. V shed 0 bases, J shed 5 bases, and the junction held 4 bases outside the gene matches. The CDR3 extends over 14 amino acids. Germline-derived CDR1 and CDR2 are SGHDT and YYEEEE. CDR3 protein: CASSLVGQAETQYF. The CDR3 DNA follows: TGTGCCAGCAGCTTGGTAGGACAGGCGGAGACCCAGTACTTC.

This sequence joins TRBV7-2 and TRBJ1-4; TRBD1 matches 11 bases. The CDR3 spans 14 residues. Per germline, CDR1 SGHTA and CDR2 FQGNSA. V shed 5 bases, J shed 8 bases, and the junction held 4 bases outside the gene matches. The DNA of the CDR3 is TGTGCCAGCAGCCTTGGGACAGGGGGGGAAAAACTGTTTTTT. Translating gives CASSLGTGGEKLFF.

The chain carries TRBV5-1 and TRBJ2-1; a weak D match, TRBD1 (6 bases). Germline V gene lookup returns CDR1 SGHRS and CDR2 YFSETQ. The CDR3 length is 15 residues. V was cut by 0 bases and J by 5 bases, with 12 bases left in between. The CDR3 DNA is TGCGCCAGCAGCTTGGCGCCCAGGGGAGACAATGAGCAGTTCTTC. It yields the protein CASSLAPRGDNEQFF.

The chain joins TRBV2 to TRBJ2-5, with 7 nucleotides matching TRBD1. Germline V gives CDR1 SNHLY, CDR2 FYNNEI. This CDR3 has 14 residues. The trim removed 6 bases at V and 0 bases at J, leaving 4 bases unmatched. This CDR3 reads CASSRDRNQETQYF. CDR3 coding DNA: TGTGCCAGCAGCCGGGACAGAAACCAAGAGACCCAGTACTTC.

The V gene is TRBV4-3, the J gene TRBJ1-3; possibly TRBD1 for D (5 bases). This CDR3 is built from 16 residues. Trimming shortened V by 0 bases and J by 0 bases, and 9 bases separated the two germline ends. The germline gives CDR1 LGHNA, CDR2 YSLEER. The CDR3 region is CASSQDAGTSGNTIYF. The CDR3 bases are TGCGCCAGCAGCCAAGACGCAGGGACCTCTGGAAACACCATATATTTT.

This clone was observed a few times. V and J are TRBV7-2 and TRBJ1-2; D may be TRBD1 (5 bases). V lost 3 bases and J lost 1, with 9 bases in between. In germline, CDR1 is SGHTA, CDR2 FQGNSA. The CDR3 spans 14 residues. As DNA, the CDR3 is TGTGCCAGCAGCTTCGGGACGGATAACTATGGCTACACCTTC. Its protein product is CASSFGTDNYGYTF.

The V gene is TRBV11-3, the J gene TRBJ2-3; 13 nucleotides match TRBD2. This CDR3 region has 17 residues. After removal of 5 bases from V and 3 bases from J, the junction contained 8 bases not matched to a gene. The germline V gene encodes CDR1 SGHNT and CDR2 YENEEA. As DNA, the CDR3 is TGTGCCAGCAGCCCCGGACTAGCGGGAGATAATACAGATACGCAGTATTTT. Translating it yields CASSPGLAGDNTDTQYF.

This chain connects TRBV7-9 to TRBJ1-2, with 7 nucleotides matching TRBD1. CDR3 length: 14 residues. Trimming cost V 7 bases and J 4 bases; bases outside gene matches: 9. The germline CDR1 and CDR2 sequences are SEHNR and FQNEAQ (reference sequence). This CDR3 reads CASTLTQGPYGYTF. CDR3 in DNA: TGTGCCAGCACCCTGACACAGGGGCCCTATGGCTACACCTTC.

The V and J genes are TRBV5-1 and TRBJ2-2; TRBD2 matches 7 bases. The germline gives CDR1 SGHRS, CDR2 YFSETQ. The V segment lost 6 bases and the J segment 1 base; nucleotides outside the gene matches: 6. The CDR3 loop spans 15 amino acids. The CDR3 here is CASTPPGGNTGELFF. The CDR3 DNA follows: TGCGCCAGCACACCCCCGGGGGGGAACACCGGGGAGCTGTTTTTT.

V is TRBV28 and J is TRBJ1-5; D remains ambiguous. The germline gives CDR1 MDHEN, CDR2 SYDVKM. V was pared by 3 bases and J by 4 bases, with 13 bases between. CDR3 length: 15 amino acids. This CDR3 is CASSLTSAGNQPQHF. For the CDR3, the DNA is TGTGCCAGCAGTTTGACGAGTGCCGGGAATCAGCCCCAGCATTTT.

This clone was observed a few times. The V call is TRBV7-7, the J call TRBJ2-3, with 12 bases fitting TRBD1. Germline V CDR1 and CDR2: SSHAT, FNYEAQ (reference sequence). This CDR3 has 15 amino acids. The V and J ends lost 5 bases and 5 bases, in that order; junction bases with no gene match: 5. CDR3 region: CASSPGTGGRDTQYF. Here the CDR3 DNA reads TGTGCCAGCAGCCCCGGGACAGGGGGCAGAGATACGCAGTATTTT. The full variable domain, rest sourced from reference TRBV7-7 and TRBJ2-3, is GAGVSQSPRYKVTKRGQDVTLRCDPISSHATLYWYQQALGQGPEFLTYFNYEAQPDKSGLPSDRFSAERPEGSISTLTIQRTEQRDSAMYRCASSPGTGGRDTQYFGPGTRLTVL.

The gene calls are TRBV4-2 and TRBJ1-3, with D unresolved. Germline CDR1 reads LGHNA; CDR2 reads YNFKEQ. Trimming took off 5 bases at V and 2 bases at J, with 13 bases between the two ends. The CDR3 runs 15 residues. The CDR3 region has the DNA TGTGCCAGCAGCTTGACCCGGGCCCCTGGAAACACCATATATTTT. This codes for CASSLTRAPGNTIYF.

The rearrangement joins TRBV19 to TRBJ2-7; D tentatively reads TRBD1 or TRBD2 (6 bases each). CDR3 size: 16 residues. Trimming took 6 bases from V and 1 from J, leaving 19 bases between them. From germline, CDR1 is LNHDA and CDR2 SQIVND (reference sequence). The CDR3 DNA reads TGTGCCAGTAGGAAAGGACAGACGGGGGATTCCTACGAGCAGTACTTC. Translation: CASRKGQTGDSYEQYF.

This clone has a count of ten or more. CDR3 residues: CASSRGTGVNQPQHF. The CDR3 DNA sequence: TGTGCCAGCAGCCGGGGGACAGGGGTTAATCAGCCCCAGCATTTT. The V call is TRBV6-1, the J call TRBJ1-5; the match to TRBD1 covers 10 bases. The length of the CDR3 is 15 residues. CDR1 MNHNS and CDR2 SASEGT come from the germline V gene. The V and J ends lost 6 bases and 4 bases, in that order; junction bases with no gene match: 6.

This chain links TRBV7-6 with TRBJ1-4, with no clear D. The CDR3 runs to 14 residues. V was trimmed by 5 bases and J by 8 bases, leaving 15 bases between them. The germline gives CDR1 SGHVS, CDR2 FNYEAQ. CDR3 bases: TGTGCCAGCAGCCCCCCCGGGTCCCTGGAAAAACTGTTTTTT. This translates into CASSPPGSLEKLFF.

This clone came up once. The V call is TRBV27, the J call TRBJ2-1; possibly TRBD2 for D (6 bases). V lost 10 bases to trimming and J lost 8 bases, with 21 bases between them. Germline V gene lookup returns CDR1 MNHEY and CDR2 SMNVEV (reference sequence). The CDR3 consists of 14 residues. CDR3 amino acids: CATTPGNPSDEQFF. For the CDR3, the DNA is TGTGCCACCACCCCCGGGAACCCTAGCGATGAGCAGTTCTTC.

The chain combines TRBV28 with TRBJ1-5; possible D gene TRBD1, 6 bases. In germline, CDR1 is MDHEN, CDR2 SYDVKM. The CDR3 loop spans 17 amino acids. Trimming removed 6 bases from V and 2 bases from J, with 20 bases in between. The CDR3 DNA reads TGTGCCAGCAGCATCTGGGGGACACCTAACCGCAATCAGCCCCAGCATTTT. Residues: CASSIWGTPNRNQPQHF.

This CDR3 reads CASSRPGLAANEQFF. The CDR3 DNA reads TGCGCCAGCAGCCGACCGGGACTAGCGGCCAATGAGCAGTTCTTC. The rearrangement joins TRBV5-1 to TRBJ2-1; the match to TRBD2 covers 11 bases. There are 15 residues in the CDR3. V lost 4 bases and J lost 6; bases outside the gene matches: 6. The germline V gene encodes CDR1 SGHRS and CDR2 YFSETQ.

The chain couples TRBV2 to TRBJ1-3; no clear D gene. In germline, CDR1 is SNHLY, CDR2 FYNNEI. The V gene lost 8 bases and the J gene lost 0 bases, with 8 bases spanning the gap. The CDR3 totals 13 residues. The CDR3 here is CASRPYSGNTIYF. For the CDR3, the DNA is TGTGCCAGCCGGCCCTACTCTGGAAACACCATATATTTT.